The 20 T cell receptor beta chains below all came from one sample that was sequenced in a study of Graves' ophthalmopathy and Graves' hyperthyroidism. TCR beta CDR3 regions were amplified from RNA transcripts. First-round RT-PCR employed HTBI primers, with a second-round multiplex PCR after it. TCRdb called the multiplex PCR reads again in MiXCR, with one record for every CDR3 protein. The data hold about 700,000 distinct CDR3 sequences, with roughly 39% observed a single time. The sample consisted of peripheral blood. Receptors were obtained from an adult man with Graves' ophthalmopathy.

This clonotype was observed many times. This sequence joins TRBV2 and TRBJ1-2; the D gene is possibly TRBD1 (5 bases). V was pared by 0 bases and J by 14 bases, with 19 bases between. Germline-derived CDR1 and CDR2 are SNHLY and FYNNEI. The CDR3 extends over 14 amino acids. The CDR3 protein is CASSEAGELALKTF. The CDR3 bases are TGTGCCAGCAGTGAAGCGGGGGAACTGGCTTTAAAAACCTTC.

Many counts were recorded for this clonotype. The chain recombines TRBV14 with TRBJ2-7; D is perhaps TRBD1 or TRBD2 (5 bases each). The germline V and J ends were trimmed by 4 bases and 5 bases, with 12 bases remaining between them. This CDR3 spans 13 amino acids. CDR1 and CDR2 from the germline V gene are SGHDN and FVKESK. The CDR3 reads CASSRDLRNEQYF. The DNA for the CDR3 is TGTGCCAGCAGCCGGGACCTAAGGAACGAGCAGTACTTC.

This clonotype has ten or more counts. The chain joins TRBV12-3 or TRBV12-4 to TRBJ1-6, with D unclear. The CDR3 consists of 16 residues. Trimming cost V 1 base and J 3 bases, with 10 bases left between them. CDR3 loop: CASSLGVQHYNSPLHF. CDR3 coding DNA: TGTGCCAGCAGTTTAGGTGTACAGCACTATAATTCACCCCTCCACTTT.

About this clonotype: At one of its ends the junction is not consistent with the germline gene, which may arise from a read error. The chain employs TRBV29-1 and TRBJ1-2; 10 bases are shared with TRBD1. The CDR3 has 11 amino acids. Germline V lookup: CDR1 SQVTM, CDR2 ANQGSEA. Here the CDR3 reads CSVTGQGGFSF. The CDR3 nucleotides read TGCAGCGTTACTGGACAGGGGGGCTTCTCCTTC.

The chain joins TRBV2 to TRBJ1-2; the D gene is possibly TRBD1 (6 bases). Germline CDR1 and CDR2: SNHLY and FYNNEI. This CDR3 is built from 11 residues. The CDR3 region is CVQGTNYGYTF. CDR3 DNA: TGTGTACAGGGCACTAACTATGGCTACACCTTC.

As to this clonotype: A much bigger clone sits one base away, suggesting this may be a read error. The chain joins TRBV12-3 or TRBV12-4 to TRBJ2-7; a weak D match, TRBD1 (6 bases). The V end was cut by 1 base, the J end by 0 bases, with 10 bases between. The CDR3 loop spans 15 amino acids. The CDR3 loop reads CASSLGQAFSYEQYF. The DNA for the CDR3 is TGTGCCAGCAGTTTAGGACAGGCCTTCTCCTACGAGCAGTACTTC.

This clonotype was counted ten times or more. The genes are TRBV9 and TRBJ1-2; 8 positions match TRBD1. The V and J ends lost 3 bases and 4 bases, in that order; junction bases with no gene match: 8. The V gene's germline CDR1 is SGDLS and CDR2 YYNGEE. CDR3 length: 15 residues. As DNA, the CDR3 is TGTGCCAGCAGCGAGAGGACAGGGATCCCCTATGGCTACACCTTC. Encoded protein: CASSERTGIPYGYTF.

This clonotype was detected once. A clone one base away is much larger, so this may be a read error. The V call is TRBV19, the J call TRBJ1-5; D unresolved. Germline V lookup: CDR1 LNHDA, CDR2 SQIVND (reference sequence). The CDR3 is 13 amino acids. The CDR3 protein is CASMGYSKQPQHF. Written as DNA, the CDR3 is TGTGCCAGTATGGGATATAGCAAACAGCCCCAGCATTTT.

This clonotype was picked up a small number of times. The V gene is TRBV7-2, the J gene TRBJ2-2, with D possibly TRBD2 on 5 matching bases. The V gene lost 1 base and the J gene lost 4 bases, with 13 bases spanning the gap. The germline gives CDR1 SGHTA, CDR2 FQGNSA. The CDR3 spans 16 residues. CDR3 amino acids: CASSLVWSGTTGELFF. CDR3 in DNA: TGTGCCAGCAGCTTAGTGTGGAGCGGCACCACCGGGGAGCTGTTTTTT.

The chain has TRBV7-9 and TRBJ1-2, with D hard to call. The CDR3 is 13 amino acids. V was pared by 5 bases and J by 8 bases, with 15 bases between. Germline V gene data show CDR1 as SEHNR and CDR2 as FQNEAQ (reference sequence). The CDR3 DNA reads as TGTGCCAGCAGCAGACGGACCGGGCAAGGCTACACCTTC. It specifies CASSRRTGQGYTF. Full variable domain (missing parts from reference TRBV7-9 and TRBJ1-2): DTGVSQNPRHKITKRGQNVTFRCDPISEHNRLYWYRQTLGQGPEFLTYFQNEAQLEKSRLLSDRFSAERPKGSFSTLEIQRTEQGDSAMYLCASSRRTGQGYTFGSGTRLTVV.

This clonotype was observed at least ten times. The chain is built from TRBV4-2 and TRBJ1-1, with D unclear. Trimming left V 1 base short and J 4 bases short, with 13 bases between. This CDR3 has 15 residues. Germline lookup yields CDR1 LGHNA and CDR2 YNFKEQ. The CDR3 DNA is TGTGCCAGCAGCCAAGTAGGCAGCCGGGGCACTGAAGCTTTCTTT. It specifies CASSQVGSRGTEAFF.

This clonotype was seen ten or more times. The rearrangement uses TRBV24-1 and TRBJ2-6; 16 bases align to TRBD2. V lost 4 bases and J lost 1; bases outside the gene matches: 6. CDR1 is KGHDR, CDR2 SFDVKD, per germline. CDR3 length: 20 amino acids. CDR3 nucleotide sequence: TGTGCCACCAGTGACGCGGGACTAGCGGGAGGGCGGTCTGGGGCCAACGTCCTGACTTTC. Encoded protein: CATSDAGLAGGRSGANVLTF.

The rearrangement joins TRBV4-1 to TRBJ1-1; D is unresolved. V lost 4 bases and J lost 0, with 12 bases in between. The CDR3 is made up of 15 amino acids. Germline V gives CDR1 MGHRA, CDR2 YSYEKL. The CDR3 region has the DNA TGCGCCAGCAGCCTACGATACCACATGAACACTGAAGCTTTCTTT. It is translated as CASSLRYHMNTEAFF.

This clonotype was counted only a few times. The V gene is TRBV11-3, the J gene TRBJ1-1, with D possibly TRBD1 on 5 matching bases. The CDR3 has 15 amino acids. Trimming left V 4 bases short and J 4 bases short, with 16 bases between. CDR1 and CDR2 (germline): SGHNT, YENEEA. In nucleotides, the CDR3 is TGTGCCAGCAGCTCCCTGGACATCTTGCGCACTGAAGCTTTCTTT. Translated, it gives CASSSLDILRTEAFF.

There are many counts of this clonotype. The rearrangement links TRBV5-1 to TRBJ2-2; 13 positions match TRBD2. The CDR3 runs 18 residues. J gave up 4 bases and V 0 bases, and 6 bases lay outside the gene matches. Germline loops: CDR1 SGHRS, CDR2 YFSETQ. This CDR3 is CASSLALGLAGATGELFF. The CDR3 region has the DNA TGCGCCAGCAGCTTGGCCTTAGGACTAGCGGGAGCCACCGGGGAGCTGTTTTTT. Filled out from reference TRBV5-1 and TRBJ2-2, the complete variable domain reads KAGVTQTPRYLIKTRGQQVTLSCSPISGHRSVSWYQQTPGQGLQFLFEYFSETQRNKGNFPGRFSGRQFSNSRSEMNVSTLELGDSALYLCASSLALGLAGATGELFFGEGSRLTVL.

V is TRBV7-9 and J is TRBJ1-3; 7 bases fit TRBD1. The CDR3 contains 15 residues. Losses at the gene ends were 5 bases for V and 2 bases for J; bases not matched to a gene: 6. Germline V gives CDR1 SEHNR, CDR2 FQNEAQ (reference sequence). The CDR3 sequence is CASSPGGTPGNTIYF. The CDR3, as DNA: TGTGCCAGCAGCCCAGGGGGGACTCCTGGAAACACCATATATTTT.

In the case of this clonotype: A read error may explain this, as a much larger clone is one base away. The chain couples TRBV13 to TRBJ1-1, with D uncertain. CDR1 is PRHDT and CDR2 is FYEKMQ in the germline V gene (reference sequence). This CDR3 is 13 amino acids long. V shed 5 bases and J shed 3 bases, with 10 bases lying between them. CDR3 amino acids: CASSGSEYTEAFF. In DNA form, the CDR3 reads TGTGCCAGCAGCGGCAGCGAATACACTGAAGCTTTCTTT. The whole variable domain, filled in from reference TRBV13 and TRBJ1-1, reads AAGVIQSPRHLIKEKRETATLKCYPIPRHDTVYWYQQGPGQDPQFLISFYEKMQSDKGSIPDRFSAQQFSDYHSELNMSSLELGDSALYFCASSGSEYTEAFFGQGTRLTVV.

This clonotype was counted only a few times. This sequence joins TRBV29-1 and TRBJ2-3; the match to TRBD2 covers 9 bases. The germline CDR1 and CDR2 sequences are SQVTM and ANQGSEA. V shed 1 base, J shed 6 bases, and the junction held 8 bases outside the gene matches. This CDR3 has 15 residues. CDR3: CSVEGSSGTLDTQYF. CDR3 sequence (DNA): TGCAGCGTTGAAGGTTCTAGCGGGACGTTGGATACGCAGTATTTT.

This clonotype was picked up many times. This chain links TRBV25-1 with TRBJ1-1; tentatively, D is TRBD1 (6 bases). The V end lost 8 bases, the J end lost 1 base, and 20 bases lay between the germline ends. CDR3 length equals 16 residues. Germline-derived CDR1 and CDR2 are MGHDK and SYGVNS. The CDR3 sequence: CASLVTTGTKNTEAFF. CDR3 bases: TGTGCCAGCCTGGTTACCACCGGGACAAAGAACACTGAAGCTTTCTTT.

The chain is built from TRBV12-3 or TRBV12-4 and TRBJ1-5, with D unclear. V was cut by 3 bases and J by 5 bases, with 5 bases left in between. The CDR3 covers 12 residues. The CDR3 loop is CASSFIHQPQHF. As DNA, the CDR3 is TGTGCCAGCAGTTTTATACATCAGCCCCAGCATTTT.